The clone carrying this T cell receptor (beta chain) was recorded a few times. Adults of Caucasian background living in Nashville, Tennessee made up all donors. Produced via immunoSEQ multiplex PCR; TCRdb's table is partial and in-frame only. The sample yields more than 900,000 clones, about 80% seen once. The data are from a study of shared clonotypes between healthy human individuals. The CDR3 runs to 15 residues. CDR1 MGHDK and CDR2 SYGVNS come from the germline V gene. The V and J ends lost 7 bases and 2 bases, in that order; junction bases with no gene match: 9. The specimen sequenced was memory CD4+ T cells from PBMCs. The subset was: CD45RA-negative fraction. The receptor was derived from a man in his late teens or twenties in good health. Some clones in this sample may be carry-over from other donors' samples. V usage is TRBV25-1 and J usage is TRBJ2-7; 9 nucleotides match TRBD2. This chain's CDR3 is CASTSWASGTYEQYF. DNA of the CDR3: TGTGCCAGCACCAGCTGGGCTAGCGGGACCTACGAGCAGTACTTC.